What follows are 5 T cell receptor beta chains derived from one specimen sequenced in a study of T cell responses to AZD1222 COVID-19 vaccine. Profiled with immunoSEQ multiplex PCR; TCRdb holds only in-frame clones, not every one. The profile covers some 160,000 clones, with 85% to 95% appearing a single time and around 0.9% taken by the ten largest. The material sequenced was peripheral blood, taken on day 0 of AZD1222 vaccination. These TCRs come from an adult in good health.

This clone has just one count. The CDR3 region has the DNA TGTGCCAGCACTCGCTACCAGGGGTATGGCTACACCTTC. Protein sequence: CASTRYQGYGYTF. The V gene is TRBV6-5, the J gene TRBJ1-2, with D possibly matching TRBD1 (6 bases). The CDR3 extends over 13 amino acids. Looked up from germline, CDR1 is MNHEY and CDR2 is SVGAGI. V was pared by 7 bases and J by 5 bases, with 14 bases between.

The J gene is TRBJ1-2, the V gene TRBV7-2, with D perhaps matching TRBD1 (5 bases). Deletions cut 2 bases from V and 2 bases from J, with 15 bases between. Germline CDR1 is SGHTA and CDR2 is FQGNSA. This CDR3 has 16 residues. DNA for the CDR3: TGTGCCAGCAGCTTATACGGGGACGGCCTCAACTATGGCTACACCTTC. Translating gives CASSLYGDGLNYGYTF. The complete variable domain, with remaining parts taken from reference TRBV7-2 and TRBJ1-2, reads GAGVSQSPSNKVTEKGKDVELRCDPISGHTALYWYRQSLGQGLEFLIYFQGNSAPDKSGLPSDRFSAERTGGSVSTLTIQRTQQEDSAVYLCASSLYGDGLNYGYTFGSGTRLTVV.

DNA of the CDR3: TGTGCCAGCAGGATTGGACAGGCGAACACTGAAGCTTTCTTT. It specifies CASRIGQANTEAFF. The J gene is TRBJ1-1, the V gene TRBV7-2; 7 bases agree with TRBD1. Germline loops: CDR1 SGHTA, CDR2 FQGNSA. The CDR3 extends over 14 amino acids. V shed 6 bases and J 1 base; nucleotides not matched to a gene: 5. The whole variable domain, remainder taken from reference TRBV7-2 and TRBJ1-1, is GAGVSQSPSNKVTEKGKDVELRCDPISGHTALYWYRQSLGQGLEFLIYFQGNSAPDKSGLPSDRFSAERTGGSVSTLTIQRTQQEDSAVYLCASRIGQANTEAFFGQGTRLTVV.

V gene TRBV18 combines with J gene TRBJ2-7; 8 nucleotides agree with TRBD2. The J segment lost 0 bases and the V segment lost 2 bases, leaving 3 bases of the junction unmatched. CDR3 length: 15 residues. CDR1 and CDR2 (germline): KGHSH, LQKENI. CDR3 sequence reads: CASSPASGPSYEQYF. The DNA of the CDR3 is TGTGCCAGCTCACCAGCTAGCGGGCCCTCCTACGAGCAGTACTTC.

V gene TRBV12-5 combines with J gene TRBJ2-7; D uncertain. Per the germline V gene, CDR1 is LGHNT and CDR2 is FRNRAP. The V gene lost 1 base and the J gene lost 0 bases, with 4 bases spanning the gap. The CDR3 spans 13 residues. CDR3 DNA sequence: TGTGCTAGTGGTTTGGGTGTCTCCTACGAGCAGTACTTC. Translated, it gives CASGLGVSYEQYF. Full variable domain (rest looked up from reference TRBV12-5 and TRBJ2-7): DARVTQTPRHKVTEMGQEVTMRCQPILGHNTVFWYRQTMMQGLELLAYFRNRAPLDDSGMPKDRFSAEMPDATLATLKIQPSEPRDSAVYFCASGLGVSYEQYFGPGTRLTVT.